The T cell receptor (beta chain) under discussion was sequenced for a study of OX40 agonist ivuxolimab in advanced cancers. Study-level information: Every patient in dose escalation had hepatocellular carcinoma, melanoma, renal cell or head and neck cancer. A partial response was reached by three patients: one with hepatocellular carcinoma and two with cutaneous melanoma.

Study observations and caveats: Expanded clones tended on average to be more numerous among CD8+ T cells than CD4+.

About this clone itself: As yet, its antigen is unknown.

The repertoire was sequenced with immunoSEQ multiplex PCR; TCRdb's copy has only in-frame clones and lacks some. The data show fewer than 200,000 clones, 94% seen once. Sampled blood was obtained at baseline, cycle 4 day 1, and cycle 7 day 1. V was shortened by 3 bases and J by 7 bases, with 19 bases between the two germline ends. Germline lookup yields CDR1 MDHEN and CDR2 SYDVKM. This CDR3 has 17 residues. This receptor was obtained from an adult with an advanced solid tumor such as melanoma, head and neck, liver or kidney cancer. Sequencing used CD4+ or CD8+ T cells sorted from blood, obtained in a trial of the OX40 agonist ivuxolimab. The chain is built from TRBV28 and TRBJ1-6, with D possibly matching TRBD1 (6 bases). CDR3: CASSFWTASLGNSPLHF. The CDR3 bases are TGTGCCAGCAGTTTTTGGACAGCGAGTTTAGGGAATTCACCCCTCCACTTT. The variable domain in full, completed from reference TRBV28 and TRBJ1-6, reads DVKVTQSSRYLVKRTGEKVFLECVQDMDHENMFWYRQDPGLGLRLIYFSYDVKMKEKGDIPEGYSVSREKKERFSLILESASTNQTSMYLCASSFWTASLGNSPLHFGNGTRLTVT.